These 7 T cell receptor beta chains share one sample of origin, sequenced in a study of shared T cell receptors in the human thymus. Measured with immunoSEQ multiplex PCR; TCRdb has only the in-frame clones, and not every one. Among 500,000 to 550,000 clones listed, about 84% were seen once. In addition, the sample was reused for a study of human thymus T cells.

The source material was thymocytes. These receptors originate from a boy younger than two with a congenital heart defect.

The chain uses TRBV4-2 and TRBJ2-5, with D possibly TRBD1 on 6 matching bases. Trimming cost V 1 base and J 4 bases, with 16 bases left between them. The CDR3 has 16 amino acids. Germline loops: CDR1 LGHNA, CDR2 YNFKEQ. In nucleotides, the CDR3 is TGTGCCAGCAGCCAAGCACAGGGCCGCAATGGAGAGACCCAGTACTTC. The encoded protein is CASSQAQGRNGETQYF.

The CDR3 sequence is CASSLGQGRKFGEQYF. The CDR3 DNA sequence: TGTGCCAGTAGCCTGGGACAGGGTCGAAAATTTGGCGAGCAGTACTTC. This rearrangement joins TRBV19 to TRBJ2-7; 9 bases map to TRBD1. This CDR3 comprises 16 residues. Per germline, CDR1 LNHDA and CDR2 SQIVND (reference sequence). Trimming at V came to 6 bases and at J to 6 bases, leaving 15 bases not matched to a gene.

This clone was seen more than once but under ten times. J is TRBJ2-7 and V is TRBV11-2; D call uncertain. Trimming shortened V by 1 base and J by 0 bases, and 10 bases separated the two germline ends. The CDR3 extends over 15 amino acids. Germline V CDR1 and CDR2: SGHAT, FQNNGV. CDR3 DNA sequence: TGTGCCAGCAGCTTAGTTGGGCAGGTCTCCTACGAGCAGTACTTC. This gives the protein CASSLVGQVSYEQYF.

V usage is TRBV11-2 and J usage is TRBJ2-7; 10 bases line up with TRBD1. CDR1 and CDR2 (germline): SGHAT, FQNNGV. The CDR3 length is 14 residues. The V gene end was trimmed by 2 bases and the J gene end by 6 bases; junction bases not matched to a gene: 4. The CDR3 is CASSLTGTGAEQYF. Written as DNA, the CDR3 is TGTGCCAGCAGCTTAACCGGGACAGGGGCCGAGCAGTACTTC.

A few counts support this clone. The chain recombines TRBV19 with TRBJ2-2; TRBD2 might be the D (7 bases). Germline CDR1 LNHDA, CDR2 SQIVND (reference sequence). This CDR3 is built from 16 residues. The V gene lost 1 base and the J gene lost 2 bases, with 11 bases spanning the gap. CDR3 sequence (DNA): TGTGCCAGTAGTATAGTGGGGGGGGCCAACACCGGGGAGCTGTTTTTT. Its protein is CASSIVGGANTGELFF.

The chain couples TRBV12-5 to TRBJ2-1, with 16 bases that match TRBD2. V lost 1 base and J lost 8; bases outside the gene matches: 5. The CDR3 has 17 amino acids. CDR1 and CDR2 from the germline V gene are LGHNT and FRNRAP. CDR3 in amino acids: CASGLGGGTSGRDEQFF. In DNA form, the CDR3 reads TGTGCTAGTGGTTTGGGGGGCGGGACTAGCGGGAGGGATGAGCAGTTCTTC.

V and J are TRBV4-1 and TRBJ2-7; possibly TRBD1 for D (5 bases). Trimming pared 3 bases from V and 8 bases from J, leaving 11 bases between. Germline V gene sequence: CDR1 MGHRA, CDR2 YSYEKL. The CDR3 totals 12 residues. CDR3 nucleotides: TGCGCCAGCAGCCAGCAGACAGATCAGCAGTACTTC. The encoded protein is CASSQQTDQQYF.